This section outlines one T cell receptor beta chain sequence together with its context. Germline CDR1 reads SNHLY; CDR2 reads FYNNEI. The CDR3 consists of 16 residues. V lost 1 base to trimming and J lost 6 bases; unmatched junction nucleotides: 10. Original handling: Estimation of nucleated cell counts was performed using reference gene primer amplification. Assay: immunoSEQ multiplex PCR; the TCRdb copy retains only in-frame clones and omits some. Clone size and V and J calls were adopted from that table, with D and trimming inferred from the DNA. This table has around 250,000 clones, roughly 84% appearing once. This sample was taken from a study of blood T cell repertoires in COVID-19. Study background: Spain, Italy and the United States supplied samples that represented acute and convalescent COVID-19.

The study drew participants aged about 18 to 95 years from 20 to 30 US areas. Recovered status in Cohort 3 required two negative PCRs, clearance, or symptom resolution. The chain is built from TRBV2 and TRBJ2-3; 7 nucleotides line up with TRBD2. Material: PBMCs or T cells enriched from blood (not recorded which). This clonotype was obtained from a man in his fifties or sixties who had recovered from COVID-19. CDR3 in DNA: TGTGCCAGCAGTGAAGAGGCTAGCGGCCTCGGGGATACGCAGTATTTT. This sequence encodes CASSEEASGLGDTQYF.